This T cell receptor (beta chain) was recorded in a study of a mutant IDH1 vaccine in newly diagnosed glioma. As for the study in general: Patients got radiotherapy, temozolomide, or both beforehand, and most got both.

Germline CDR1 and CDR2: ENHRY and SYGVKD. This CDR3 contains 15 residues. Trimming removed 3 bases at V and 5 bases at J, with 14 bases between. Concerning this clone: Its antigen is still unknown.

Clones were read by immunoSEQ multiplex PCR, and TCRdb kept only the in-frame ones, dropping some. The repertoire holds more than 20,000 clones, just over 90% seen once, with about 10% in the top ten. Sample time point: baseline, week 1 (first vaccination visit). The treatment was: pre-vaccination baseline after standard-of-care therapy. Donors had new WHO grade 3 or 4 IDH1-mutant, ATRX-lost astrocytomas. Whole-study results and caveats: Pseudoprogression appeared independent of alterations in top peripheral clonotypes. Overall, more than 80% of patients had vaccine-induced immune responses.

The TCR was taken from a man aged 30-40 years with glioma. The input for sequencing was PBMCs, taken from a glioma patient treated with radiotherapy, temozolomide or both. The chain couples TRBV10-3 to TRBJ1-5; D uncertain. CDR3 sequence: CAISDLDRTYQPQHF. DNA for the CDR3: TGTGCCATCAGTGACTTGGATCGGACTTATCAGCCCCAGCATTTT.